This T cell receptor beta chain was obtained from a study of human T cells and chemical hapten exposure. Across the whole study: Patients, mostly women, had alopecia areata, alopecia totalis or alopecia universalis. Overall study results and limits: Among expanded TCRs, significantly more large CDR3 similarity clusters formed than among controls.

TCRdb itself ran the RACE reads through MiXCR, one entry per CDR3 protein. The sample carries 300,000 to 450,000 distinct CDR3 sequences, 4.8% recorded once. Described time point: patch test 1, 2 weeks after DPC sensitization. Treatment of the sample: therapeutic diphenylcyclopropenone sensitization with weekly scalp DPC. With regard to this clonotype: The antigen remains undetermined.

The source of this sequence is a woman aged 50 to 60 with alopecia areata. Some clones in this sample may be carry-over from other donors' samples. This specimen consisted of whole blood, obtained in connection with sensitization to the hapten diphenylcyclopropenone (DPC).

CDR3 in amino acids: CASSPEATYEQYF. The CDR3 DNA follows: TGTGCCAGCAGCCCGGAGGCTACCTACGAGCAGTACTTC. The chain couples TRBV7-6 to TRBJ2-7; a weak D match, TRBD2 (5 bases). CDR1 and CDR2 from the germline V gene are SGHVS and FNYEAQ. The ends were cut back, 5 bases at V and 2 bases at J, with 10 bases in the middle. The CDR3 is made up of 13 amino acids. Full variable domain (missing parts from reference TRBV7-6 and TRBJ2-7): GAGVSQSPRYKVTKRGQDVALRCDPISGHVSLYWYRQALGQGPEFLTYFNYEAQQDKSGLPNDRFSAERPEGSISTLTIQRTEQRDSAMYRCASSPEATYEQYFGPGTRLTVT.